Reported below is one T cell receptor (beta chain). Antigen specificity is unknown. This record comes from a study of T cell responses to AZD1222 COVID-19 vaccine. Study conclusions and caveats: Donors were chiefly white British, with a greater number of females, and clonal diversity was perhaps underestimated. Close to half of spike-specific TCRs reportedly recognize unmutated variant regions. Spike-specific TCR breadth and depth went up after people got two AZD1222 doses.

Profiling relied on immunoSEQ multiplex PCR, and the TCRdb table lists in-frame clones only, not all of them. The table has some 150,000 clones, 70% to 90% seen once. Germline-derived CDR1 and CDR2 are SGHRS and YFSETQ. V shed 5 bases and J shed 1 base, with 11 bases lying between them. This CDR3 contains 14 residues. The chain has TRBV5-1 and TRBJ2-3; D not resolved. The specimen was peripheral blood, collected 28 days after the second AZD1222 dose. This TCR was recovered from an adult who received the AZD1222 COVID-19 vaccine. CDR3 bases: TGCGCCAGCAGTGGCTCTCGAGGCACAGATACGCAGTATTTT. Translation gives CASSGSRGTDTQYF. The full variable domain, in which reference TRBV5-1 and TRBJ2-3 provide the parts outside the CDR3, is KAGVTQTPRYLIKTRGQQVTLSCSPISGHRSVSWYQQTPGQGLQFLFEYFSETQRNKGNFPGRFSGRQFSNSRSEMNVSTLELGDSALYLCASSGSRGTDTQYFGPGTRLTVL.